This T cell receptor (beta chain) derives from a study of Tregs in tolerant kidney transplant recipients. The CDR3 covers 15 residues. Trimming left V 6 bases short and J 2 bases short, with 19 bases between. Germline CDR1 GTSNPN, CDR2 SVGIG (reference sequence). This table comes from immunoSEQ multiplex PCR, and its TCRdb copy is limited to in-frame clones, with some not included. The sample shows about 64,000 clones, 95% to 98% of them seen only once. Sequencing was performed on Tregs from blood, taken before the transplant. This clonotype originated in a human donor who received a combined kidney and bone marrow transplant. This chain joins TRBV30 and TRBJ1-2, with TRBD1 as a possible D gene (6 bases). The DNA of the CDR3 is TGTGCCTGCCTCCCCTACAGGGAGAGAAACTATGGCTACACCTTC. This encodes CACLPYRERNYGYTF.